This T cell receptor beta chain was profiled in a study of sequential checkpoint blockade in melanoma. Across the study: TCRbeta immunosequencing was performed on DNA from over 90 pretreatment melanoma tumor samples. After nivolumab or ipilimumab alone, about 20 patients had week-13 rebiopsies.

Assay: immunoSEQ multiplex PCR; the TCRdb copy retains only in-frame clones and omits some. The sample carries about 18,000 clones, 73% recorded once. Study results and limitations: In arm A, pretreatment tumor clonality was associated with response.

In its sample, this clone was seen once. Its antigen is unidentified. Deletions cut 2 bases from V and 2 bases from J, with 10 bases between. Germline CDR1 reads ENHRY; CDR2 reads SYGVKD. The CDR3 contains 15 residues. Described treatment: randomized to nivolumab then ipilimumab (arm A) or the reverse (arm B). The clonotype comes from a human donor with melanoma. J is TRBJ2-1 and V is TRBV10-3; D possibly uses TRBD1 or TRBD2 (6 bases each). The sample in question was tumor tissue (inferred from file names), obtained from a patient given nivolumab and ipilimumab in sequence. The CDR3 DNA reads TGTGCCATCAGTGAGAGGGGGGAGGCCTACAATGAGCAGTTCTTC. Amino acids: CAISERGEAYNEQFF.